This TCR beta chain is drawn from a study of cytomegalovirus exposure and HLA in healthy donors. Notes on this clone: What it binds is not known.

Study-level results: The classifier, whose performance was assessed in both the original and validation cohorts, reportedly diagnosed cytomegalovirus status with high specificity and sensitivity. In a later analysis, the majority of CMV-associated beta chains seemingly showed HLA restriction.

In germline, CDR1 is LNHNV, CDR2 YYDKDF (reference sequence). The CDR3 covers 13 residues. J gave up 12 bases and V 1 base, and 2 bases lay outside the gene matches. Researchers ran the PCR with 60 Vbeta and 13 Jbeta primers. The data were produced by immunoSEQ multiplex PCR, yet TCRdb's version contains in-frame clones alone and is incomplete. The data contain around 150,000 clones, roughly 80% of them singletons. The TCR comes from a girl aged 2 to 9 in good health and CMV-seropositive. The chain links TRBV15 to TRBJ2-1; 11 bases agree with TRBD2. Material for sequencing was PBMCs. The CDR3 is CATSRGSGRGQFF. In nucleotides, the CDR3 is TGTGCCACCAGCAGAGGTAGCGGGAGGGGGCAGTTCTTC.